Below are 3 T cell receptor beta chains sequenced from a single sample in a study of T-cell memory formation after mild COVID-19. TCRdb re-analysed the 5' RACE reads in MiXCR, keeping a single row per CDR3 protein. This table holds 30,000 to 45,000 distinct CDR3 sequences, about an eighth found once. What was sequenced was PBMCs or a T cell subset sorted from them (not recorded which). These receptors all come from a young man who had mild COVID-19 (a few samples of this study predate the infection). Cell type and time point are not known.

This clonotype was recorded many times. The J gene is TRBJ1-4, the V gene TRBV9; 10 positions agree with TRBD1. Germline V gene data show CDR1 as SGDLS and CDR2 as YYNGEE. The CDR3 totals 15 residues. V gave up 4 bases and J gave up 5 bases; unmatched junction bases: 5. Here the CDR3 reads CASSSRDRGNEKLFF. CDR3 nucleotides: TGTGCCAGCAGCTCCAGGGACAGGGGAAATGAAAAACTGTTTTTT.

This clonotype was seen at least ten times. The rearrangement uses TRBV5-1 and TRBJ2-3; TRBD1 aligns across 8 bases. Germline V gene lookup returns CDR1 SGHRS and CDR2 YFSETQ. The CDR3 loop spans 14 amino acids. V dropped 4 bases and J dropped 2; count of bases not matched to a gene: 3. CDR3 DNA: TGCGCCAGCAGCCCGGACAGGGCCACAGATACGCAGTATTTT. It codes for CASSPDRATDTQYF. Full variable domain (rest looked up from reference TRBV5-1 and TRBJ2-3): KAGVTQTPRYLIKTRGQQVTLSCSPISGHRSVSWYQQTPGQGLQFLFEYFSETQRNKGNFPGRFSGRQFSNSRSEMNVSTLELGDSALYLCASSPDRATDTQYFGPGTRLTVL.

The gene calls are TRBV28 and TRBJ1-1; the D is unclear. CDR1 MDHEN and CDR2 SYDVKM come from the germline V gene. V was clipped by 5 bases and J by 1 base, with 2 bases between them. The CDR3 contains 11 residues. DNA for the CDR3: TGTGCCAGCAGTGCGAACACTGAAGCTTTCTTT. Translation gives CASSANTEAFF.